Listed below are T cell receptor beta chains from one sample, sequenced in a study of blood T cell repertoires in COVID-19. Data came from immunoSEQ multiplex PCR; TCRdb stores just in-frame clones and leaves some out. This sample carries about 240,000 clones, about 80% of them seen once, and the ten largest clones take roughly a tenth. What was sequenced was peripheral blood. The source is a woman of 80 years or more with acute or convalescent COVID-19. CDR3s include the opening cysteine and the closing phenylalanine or tryptophan. Fields, in order: D gene, J gene, V gene, clone size, CDR3 protein, CDR3 DNA. A D gene is named only where the DNA matches it firmly. Size is omitted from some rows. Given values are once, few, many or a class for expanded clones.

D gene: -; J gene: TRBJ2-1; V gene: TRBV5-1; clone size: -; CDR3 protein: CASSLTVGARNEQFF; CDR3 DNA: TGCGCCAGCAGCTTGACAGTTGGGGCTCGGAATGAGCAGTTCTTC
D gene: TRBD2; J gene: TRBJ2-1; V gene: TRBV6-1; clone size: -; CDR3 protein: CASSEVAALAGNEQFF; CDR3 DNA: TGTGCCAGCAGTGAAGTAGCGGCACTAGCGGGGAACGAGCAGTTCTTC
D gene: TRBD1; J gene: TRBJ1-1; V gene: TRBV9; clone size: once; CDR3 protein: CASSPRQGLSNTEAFF; CDR3 DNA: TGTGCCAGCAGTCCCCGACAGGGGCTTTCGAACACTGAAGCTTTCTTT
D gene: TRBD1; J gene: TRBJ2-2; V gene: TRBV4-1; clone size: -; CDR3 protein: CASSLKIQGAQTGELFF; CDR3 DNA: TGCGCCAGCAGCCTTAAGATACAGGGGGCGCAAACCGGGGAGCTGTTTTTT
D gene: -; J gene: TRBJ1-2; V gene: TRBV2; clone size: -; CDR3 protein: CASTGVYYGYTF; CDR3 DNA: TGTGCCAGCACAGGGGTCTACTATGGCTACACCTTC
D gene: -; J gene: TRBJ1-2; V gene: TRBV19; clone size: -; CDR3 protein: CASRSPRERNGYTF; CDR3 DNA: TGTGCCAGTAGATCCCCGAGGGAAAGGAATGGCTACACCTTC
D gene: -; J gene: TRBJ1-3; V gene: TRBV28; clone size: -; CDR3 protein: CASSSAAFSGNTIYF; CDR3 DNA: TGTGCCAGCAGTTCGGCGGCTTTCTCTGGAAACACCATATATTTT
D gene: TRBD1; J gene: TRBJ2-7; V gene: TRBV2; clone size: once; CDR3 protein: CASSAGTGFMAEQYF; CDR3 DNA: TGTGCCAGCAGCGCCGGGACAGGGTTCATGGCCGAGCAGTACTTC
D gene: -; J gene: TRBJ2-7; V gene: TRBV5-1; clone size: -; CDR3 protein: CASSLDSGGTYEQYF; CDR3 DNA: TGCGCCAGCAGCTTGGACTCAGGAGGGACCTACGAGCAGTACTTC
D gene: TRBD1; J gene: TRBJ2-1; V gene: TRBV24-1; clone size: -; CDR3 protein: CATSDRDRGGGNEQFF; CDR3 DNA: TGTGCCACCAGTGACCGGGACAGGGGGGGTGGCAATGAGCAGTTCTTC
D gene: TRBD1; J gene: TRBJ1-3; V gene: TRBV15; clone size: once; CDR3 protein: CATSRGGTGVSGNTIYF; CDR3 DNA: TGTGCCACCAGCAGAGGCGGGACAGGGGTATCTGGAAACACCATATATTTT
D gene: -; J gene: TRBJ1-2; V gene: TRBV7-9; clone size: -; CDR3 protein: CASSLARTVGNYGYTF; CDR3 DNA: TGTGCCAGCAGCTTAGCCAGAACAGTAGGTAACTATGGCTACACCTTC
D gene: TRBD2; J gene: TRBJ2-1; V gene: TRBV9; clone size: -; CDR3 protein: CASSVGFGLAGNNEQFF; CDR3 DNA: TGTGCCAGCAGCGTAGGATTTGGACTAGCGGGAAATAATGAGCAGTTCTTC
D gene: TRBD1; J gene: TRBJ1-3; V gene: TRBV3-1/TRBV3-2; clone size: -; CDR3 protein: CASSTTGARNTIYF; CDR3 DNA: TGTGCCAGCAGTACCACAGGGGCTCGAAACACCATATATTTT
D gene: TRBD1; J gene: TRBJ1-1; V gene: TRBV28; clone size: once; CDR3 protein: CASRQQGQGNTEAFF; CDR3 DNA: TGTGCCAGCAGGCAGCAAGGACAGGGTAACACTGAAGCTTTCTTT
D gene: TRBD1; J gene: TRBJ1-4; V gene: TRBV6-5; clone size: -; CDR3 protein: CASRQGNEKLFF; CDR3 DNA: TGTGCCAGCAGACAGGGGAATGAAAAACTGTTTTTT
D gene: -; J gene: TRBJ1-5; V gene: TRBV4-1; clone size: -; CDR3 protein: CASSTRDLGNQPQHF; CDR3 DNA: TGCGCCAGCAGCACCCGGGATTTGGGCAATCAGCCCCAGCATTTT
D gene: -; J gene: TRBJ2-7; V gene: TRBV7-8; clone size: -; CDR3 protein: CASSLVVAREQYF; CDR3 DNA: TGTGCCAGCAGCTTAGTGGTTGCCAGGGAGCAGTACTTC
D gene: -; J gene: TRBJ1-1; V gene: TRBV30; clone size: -; CDR3 protein: CAWSWGGPGTEAFF; CDR3 DNA: TGTGCCTGGAGTTGGGGGGGGCCGGGCACTGAAGCTTTCTTT
D gene: TRBD1; J gene: TRBJ1-6; V gene: TRBV27; clone size: -; CDR3 protein: CASSAGTAINSPLHF; CDR3 DNA: TGTGCCAGCAGTGCGGGGACAGCAATTAATTCACCCCTCCACTTT
D gene: -; J gene: TRBJ1-3; V gene: TRBV30; clone size: -; CDR3 protein: CAWSYDSSGNTIYF; CDR3 DNA: TGTGCCTGGAGTTACGACAGCTCTGGAAACACCATATATTTT
D gene: TRBD1; J gene: TRBJ1-5; V gene: TRBV6-6; clone size: few; CDR3 protein: CASSRTGEYQPQHF; CDR3 DNA: TGTGCCAGCAGTCGAACAGGGGAATATCAGCCCCAGCATTTT
D gene: -; J gene: TRBJ1-1; V gene: TRBV30; clone size: -; CDR3 protein: CAWSVLRATREQNTEAFF; CDR3 DNA: TGTGCCTGGAGTGTACTGAGGGCCACCCGTGAGCAGAACACTGAAGCTTTCTTT
D gene: -; J gene: TRBJ1-2; V gene: TRBV3-1/TRBV3-2; clone size: -; CDR3 protein: CASSAQGANYGYTF; CDR3 DNA: TGTGCCAGCAGCGCCCAAGGGGCTAACTATGGCTACACCTTC
D gene: -; J gene: TRBJ2-2; V gene: TRBV24-1; clone size: -; CDR3 protein: CATSDFRGDHTGELFF; CDR3 DNA: TGTGCCACCAGTGATTTCAGGGGGGACCACACCGGGGAGCTGTTTTTT
D gene: -; J gene: TRBJ1-1; V gene: TRBV4-1; clone size: -; CDR3 protein: CASSAGTPGAFF; CDR3 DNA: TGCGCCAGCAGCGCCGGGACACCTGGGGCTTTCTTT
D gene: -; J gene: TRBJ2-7; V gene: TRBV4-1; clone size: few; CDR3 protein: CASSHSPDSYEQYF; CDR3 DNA: TGCGCCAGCAGCCACAGTCCAGACTCCTACGAGCAGTACTTC
D gene: -; J gene: TRBJ2-7; V gene: TRBV25-1; clone size: -; CDR3 protein: CASSPPGGPYLEQYF; CDR3 DNA: TGTGCCAGCAGCCCCCCCGGGGGGCCCTATTTGGAGCAGTACTTC
D gene: -; J gene: TRBJ1-5; V gene: TRBV2; clone size: -; CDR3 protein: CASSDRQGNQPQHF; CDR3 DNA: TGTGCCAGCAGCGACCGTCAGGGAAATCAGCCCCAGCATTTT
D gene: TRBD2; J gene: TRBJ2-1; V gene: TRBV6-6; clone size: -; CDR3 protein: CASSFPGLALNNEQFF; CDR3 DNA: TGTGCCAGCAGCTTCCCGGGACTAGCGCTGAACAATGAGCAGTTCTTC
D gene: -; J gene: TRBJ1-5; V gene: TRBV5-1; clone size: many; CDR3 protein: CASSLWPVTSNQPQHF; CDR3 DNA: TGCGCCAGCAGCTTGTGGCCAGTTACTAGCAATCAGCCCCAGCATTTT
D gene: TRBD1; J gene: TRBJ1-5; V gene: TRBV4-1; clone size: -; CDR3 protein: CASSQDVQGVGDGQPQHF; CDR3 DNA: TGCGCCAGCAGCCAAGATGTGCAGGGGGTAGGGGACGGGCAGCCCCAGCATTTT
D gene: TRBD2; J gene: TRBJ2-1; V gene: TRBV5-5; clone size: -; CDR3 protein: CASSLLAGIYNEQFF; CDR3 DNA: TGTGCCAGCAGCTTGCTAGCGGGGATTTACAATGAGCAGTTCTTC
D gene: -; J gene: TRBJ2-5; V gene: TRBV19; clone size: -; CDR3 protein: CASSSGQGGQTQYF; CDR3 DNA: TGTGCCAGTAGTAGCGGACAGGGAGGGCAGACCCAGTACTTC
D gene: TRBD1; J gene: TRBJ1-5; V gene: TRBV28; clone size: once; CDR3 protein: CASSPGGSDQPQHF; CDR3 DNA: TGTGCCAGCAGCCCAGGGGGCAGCGATCAGCCCCAGCATTTT
D gene: -; J gene: TRBJ1-2; V gene: TRBV6-6; clone size: -; CDR3 protein: CASSYRQGYGYTF; CDR3 DNA: TGTGCCAGCAGTTACCGGCAGGGTTATGGCTACACCTTC
D gene: TRBD2; J gene: TRBJ2-3; V gene: TRBV4-1; clone size: once; CDR3 protein: CASSQDKLAGLSSTDTQYF; CDR3 DNA: TGCGCCAGCAGCCAAGATAAACTAGCGGGGCTGTCTAGCACAGATACGCAGTATTTT
D gene: TRBD1; J gene: TRBJ1-3; V gene: TRBV2; clone size: -; CDR3 protein: CASSDQGARGNTIYF; CDR3 DNA: TGTGCCAGCAGTGACCAGGGGGCGCGAGGAAACACCATATATTTT
D gene: -; J gene: TRBJ2-2; V gene: TRBV10-3; clone size: -; CDR3 protein: CAISEGTAPGGGGELFF; CDR3 DNA: TGTGCCATCAGTGAGGGGACAGCCCCCGGGGGTGGCGGGGAGCTGTTTTTT
D gene: -; J gene: TRBJ2-3; V gene: TRBV28; clone size: -; CDR3 protein: CASSTQGQPTSTDTQYF; CDR3 DNA: TGTGCCAGCAGTACACAAGGACAGCCCACTAGCACAGATACGCAGTATTTT
D gene: -; J gene: TRBJ1-6; V gene: TRBV7-2; clone size: -; CDR3 protein: CASSWQGSSPLHF; CDR3 DNA: TGTGCCAGCAGCTGGCAGGGGAGTTCACCCCTCCACTTT
D gene: TRBD1; J gene: TRBJ2-7; V gene: TRBV15; clone size: -; CDR3 protein: CATSRSRQGTGYEQYF; CDR3 DNA: TGTGCCACCAGCAGGAGTAGACAGGGAACGGGCTACGAGCAGTACTTC
D gene: -; J gene: TRBJ1-4; V gene: TRBV28; clone size: -; CDR3 protein: CASSLSDEKLFF; CDR3 DNA: TGTGCCAGCAGTTTATCCGATGAAAAACTGTTTTTT
D gene: -; J gene: TRBJ2-1; V gene: TRBV18; clone size: -; CDR3 protein: CASSPRGDTTYNEQFF; CDR3 DNA: TGTGCCAGCTCACCACGAGGGGACACAACCTACAATGAGCAGTTCTTC
D gene: TRBD2; J gene: TRBJ2-1; V gene: TRBV6-5; clone size: -; CDR3 protein: CASRTGTSKEQFF; CDR3 DNA: TGTGCCAGCAGGACCGGGACTAGCAAGGAGCAGTTCTTC
D gene: -; J gene: TRBJ2-5; V gene: TRBV5-1; clone size: -; CDR3 protein: CASSPQGWETQYF; CDR3 DNA: TGCGCCAGCAGCCCCCAGGGTTGGGAGACCCAGTACTTC